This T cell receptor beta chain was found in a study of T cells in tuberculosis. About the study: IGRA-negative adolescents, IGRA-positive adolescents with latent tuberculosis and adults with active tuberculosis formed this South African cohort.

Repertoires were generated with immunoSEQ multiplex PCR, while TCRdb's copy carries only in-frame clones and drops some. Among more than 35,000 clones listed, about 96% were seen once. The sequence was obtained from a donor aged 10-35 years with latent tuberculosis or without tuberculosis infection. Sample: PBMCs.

CDR3 in DNA: TGTGCCACGGAGAAAGGAGCGGGACACCCGACCACTGAAGCTTTCTTT. It specifies CATEKGAGHPTTEAFF. The V and J genes are TRBV15 and TRBJ1-1; possible D gene TRBD1, 6 bases. The CDR3 extends over 16 amino acids. Trimming removed 9 bases from V and 4 bases from J, with 24 bases in between. Germline CDR1 and CDR2: LNHNV and YYDKDF (reference sequence).